The 15 T cell receptor beta chains below come from one sample, sequenced in a study of blood T cell repertoires in COVID-19. Repertoires were generated with immunoSEQ multiplex PCR, while TCRdb's copy carries only in-frame clones and drops some. The profile shows about 480,000 clones, 88% of them singletons. The sample consisted of PBMCs or T cells enriched from blood (not recorded which). The receptors derive from a middle-aged woman who had recovered from COVID-19.

The CDR3 DNA is TGCGCCAGCAGCCAGGGGATCCTCTTAGGTGGCTACACCTTC. Amino acids: CASSQGILLGGYTF. V is TRBV5-1 and J is TRBJ1-2; D is possibly TRBD1 (6 bases). The germline V gene encodes CDR1 SGHRS and CDR2 YFSETQ. The CDR3 has 14 residues. V was clipped by 4 bases and J by 7 bases, with 17 bases between them.

The rearrangement joins TRBV4-3 to TRBJ2-2, with a tentative D call TRBD2 (6 bases). V was clipped by 0 bases and J by 3 bases, with 14 bases between them. CDR3 length: 17 residues. CDR1 and CDR2 (germline): LGHNA, YSLEER. The CDR3 protein is CASSQDWASDDTGELFF. The DNA for the CDR3 is TGCGCCAGCAGCCAAGATTGGGCTAGCGACGACACCGGGGAGCTGTTTTTT.

V gene TRBV19 combines with J gene TRBJ2-2; 9 bases match TRBD1. This CDR3 has 15 residues. V dropped 3 bases and J dropped 5; count of bases not matched to a gene: 4. Germline lookup yields CDR1 LNHDA and CDR2 SQIVND (reference sequence). CDR3 nucleotide sequence: TGTGCCAGTAGTATCCCGGGACAGGGAACCGGGGAGCTGTTTTTT. Translating it yields CASSIPGQGTGELFF.

This chain links TRBV4-2 with TRBJ1-2; D might be TRBD1 (5 bases). This CDR3 spans 15 amino acids. V was clipped by 0 bases and J by 8 bases, with 16 bases between them. Germline V gene data show CDR1 as LGHNA and CDR2 as YNFKEQ. CDR3 bases: TGTGCCAGCAGCCAAGATGGGGGGGAGTGGGGCGGCTACACCTTC. Residues: CASSQDGGEWGGYTF.

The chain couples TRBV6-5 to TRBJ1-2; a possible D gene is TRBD1 (6 bases). The CDR3 contains 13 residues. Germline V CDR1 and CDR2: MNHEY, SVGAGI. V lost 0 bases and J 8 bases, leaving 10 bases between the germline ends. For the CDR3, the DNA is TGTGCCAGCAGTTACTCGGGGGCGGAAGGCTACACCTTC. It translates to CASSYSGAEGYTF.

This clone has a single count. The V gene is TRBV19, the J gene TRBJ1-4; D is ambiguous. The germline V gene encodes CDR1 LNHDA and CDR2 SQIVND (reference sequence). Trimming removed 6 bases at V and 8 bases at J, with 16 bases between. The CDR3 sequence is 14 residues long. The CDR3: CASSPGRVREKLFF. CDR3 nucleotide sequence: TGTGCCAGTAGCCCCGGGAGGGTAAGGGAAAAACTGTTTTTT.

The rearrangement joins TRBV4-1 to TRBJ2-7; 10 bases align to TRBD2. Germline V gene lookup returns CDR1 MGHRA and CDR2 YSYEKL. With V trimmed by 1 base and J by 2 bases, 14 bases remained unmatched. The length of the CDR3 is 19 residues. The CDR3 nucleotides read TGCGCCAGCAGCCAAGTCTCCTCCCTGGGCCTAGCGGGAGCCTACGAGCAGTACTTC. Encoded protein: CASSQVSSLGLAGAYEQYF.

The rearrangement uses TRBV3-1 (or the pseudogene TRBV3-2) and TRBJ2-7, with D unresolved. The CDR3 extends over 16 amino acids. Trimming left V 0 bases short and J 6 bases short, with 18 bases between. Germline V CDR1 and CDR2: LGHDT, YNNKEL (reference sequence). CDR3 loop: CASSQDRGTLVGEQYF. The CDR3 bases are TGTGCCAGCAGCCAAGATCGCGGAACCCTGGTTGGCGAGCAGTACTTC.

The rearrangement links TRBV10-3 to TRBJ1-2; D unresolved. The CDR3 covers 12 residues. The germline V gene encodes CDR1 ENHRY and CDR2 SYGVKD. Trimming removed 3 bases at V and 4 bases at J, with 6 bases between. CDR3 nucleotide sequence: TGTGCCATCAGTGACGGAGGCTATGGCTACACCTTC. Its translation is CAISDGGYGYTF.

This chain connects TRBV6-5 to TRBJ1-6; TRBD1 is a possible D gene (5 bases). The CDR3 loop spans 14 amino acids. V was pared by 9 bases and J by 3 bases, with 12 bases between. The V gene's germline CDR1 is MNHEY and CDR2 SVGAGI. CDR3 in DNA: TGTGCCAGTATTACAGGCAGCTATAATTCACCCCTCCACTTT. It encodes CASITGSYNSPLHF.

The chain recombines TRBV19 with TRBJ2-7; 12 bases are a match to TRBD1. The CDR3 has 15 residues. CDR1 and CDR2 (germline): LNHDA, SQIVND (reference sequence). The junction had 6 bases not matched to a gene; V was cut back by 5 bases and J by 4 bases. The CDR3 region has the DNA TGTGCCAGTAGTGCTCCGGGACAGGGGGCATACGAGCAGTACTTC. Its translation: CASSAPGQGAYEQYF.

This chain joins TRBV19 and TRBJ2-2; 8 positions agree with TRBD2. The length of the CDR3 is 15 residues. Unmatched junction bases numbered 6, after V lost 3 bases and J lost 6 bases. Germline CDR1 reads LNHDA; CDR2 reads SQIVND (reference sequence). The CDR3 reads CASSITSGSAGELFF. CDR3 sequence (DNA): TGTGCCAGTAGTATTACTAGCGGAAGCGCCGGGGAGCTGTTTTTT.

This clone came up once. The CDR3 is CASQTGTGPIGTNEKLFF. DNA for the CDR3: TGTGCCAGCCAGACCGGGACAGGTCCCATAGGGACTAATGAAAAACTGTTTTTT. The V call is TRBV7-9, the J call TRBJ1-4; TRBD1 agrees at 8 bases. V lost 8 bases to trimming and J lost 2 bases; unmatched junction nucleotides: 16. The CDR3 is 18 amino acids. Germline V gene sequence: CDR1 SEHNR, CDR2 FQNEAQ (reference sequence). The full variable domain, rest sourced from reference TRBV7-9 and TRBJ1-4, is DTGVSQNPRHKITKRGQNVTFRCDPISEHNRLYWYRQTLGQGPEFLTYFQNEAQLEKSRLLSDRFSAERPKGSFSTLEIQRTEQGDSAMYLCASQTGTGPIGTNEKLFFGSGTQLSVL.

The rearrangement links TRBV5-1 to TRBJ1-4; no firm D call. Germline lookup yields CDR1 SGHRS and CDR2 YFSETQ. V shed 5 bases and J shed 0 bases, with 8 bases lying between them. This CDR3 is built from 14 residues. This CDR3 reads CASSRGSTNEKLFF. DNA of the CDR3: TGCGCCAGCAGTCGGGGTTCAACTAATGAAAAACTGTTTTTT.

The CDR3 sequence: CASSPGQGHSQPQHF. CDR3 nucleotides: TGTGCCAGCTCCCCCGGACAGGGTCATAGTCAGCCCCAGCATTTT. The rearrangement links TRBV18 to TRBJ1-5, with TRBD1 identical over 8 bases. This CDR3 contains 15 residues. The V and J ends lost 6 bases and 6 bases, in that order; junction bases with no gene match: 10. Germline CDR1 is KGHSH and CDR2 is LQKENI.